Each of the 30 T cell receptor beta chains below was sequenced from the same sample in a study of Ad26.COV2.S vaccination and SARS-CoV-2 variants. Using immunoSEQ multiplex PCR, the repertoire was profiled, and TCRdb retains in-frame clones only, with some absent. The sample gives over 400,000 clones, 89% of which show up once; 2.5% is in the top ten. Treatment here: over 15 received Ad26.COV2.S at low or high dose, single or two shots; about 5 received placebo; per-sample allocation not given. The study sampled participants on day 63 after the first vaccine or placebo injection. The sequencing used peripheral blood, collected in a trial of Ad26.COV2.S vaccine versus placebo. The receptor source for this set is a person between 18 and 59 years old who received the Ad26.COV2.S COVID-19 vaccine or a placebo.

The rearrangement uses TRBV9 and TRBJ2-3, with D hard to call. Germline V gene lookup returns CDR1 SGDLS and CDR2 YYNGEE. V lost 1 base, J lost 0 bases, and 6 bases lay in between. The CDR3 has 14 residues. As DNA, the CDR3 is TGTGCCAGCAGCGTAATCGGAAGCACAGATACGCAGTATTTT. Its translation: CASSVIGSTDTQYF.

This sequence joins TRBV18 and TRBJ2-2; no firm D call. The length of the CDR3 is 13 residues. Looked up from germline, CDR1 is KGHSH and CDR2 is LQKENI. Trimming removed 6 bases from V and 2 bases from J, with 7 bases in between. CDR3 in amino acids: CASSSQNTGELFF. CDR3 bases: TGTGCCAGCTCGTCACAAAACACCGGGGAGCTGTTTTTT.

There are a few counts of this clone. V usage is TRBV5-1 and J usage is TRBJ1-5; D possibly corresponds to TRBD1 (5 bases). V shed 4 bases and J shed 3 bases, with 14 bases lying between them. Germline values: CDR1 SGHRS, CDR2 YFSETQ. CDR3 length: 15 amino acids. CDR3 in DNA: TGCGCCAGCAGCACCGGGACGGGTTTCAATCAGCCCCAGCATTTT. Translation: CASSTGTGFNQPQHF.

The genes are TRBV5-4 and TRBJ2-7; 9 positions match TRBD2. The CDR3 runs to 19 residues. V was pared by 3 bases and J by 3 bases, with 19 bases of the junction left unmatched. Germline lookup yields CDR1 SGHNT and CDR2 YYREEE (reference sequence). The CDR3 spells CASSSTGLALTPRIYEQYV. In DNA form, the CDR3 reads TGTGCCAGCAGCTCGACCGGACTAGCGCTAACACCTCGAATCTACGAGCAGTACGTC.

V is TRBV19 and J is TRBJ2-3; TRBD2 is a possible D gene (6 bases). V lost 3 bases, J lost 2 bases, and 12 bases lay in between. The CDR3 is 15 amino acids. Germline V gene data show CDR1 as LNHDA and CDR2 as SQIVND (reference sequence). CDR3: CASSIRRGDTDTQYF. The DNA of the CDR3 is TGTGCCAGTAGTATTCGGCGGGGAGACACAGATACGCAGTATTTT.

This chain links TRBV3-1 (or the pseudogene TRBV3-2) with TRBJ2-7, with TRBD2 matching 13 bases. After removal of 4 bases from V and 5 bases from J, the junction contained 5 bases not matched to a gene. CDR1 LGHDT and CDR2 YNNKEL come from the germline V gene (reference sequence). The CDR3 runs to 15 residues. CDR3 residues: CASSPRTSGGNEQYV. CDR3 nucleotides: TGTGCCAGCAGCCCACGGACTAGCGGGGGCAACGAGCAGTACGTC.

This chain links TRBV19 with TRBJ1-5; 10 nucleotides line up with TRBD1. The CDR3 covers 16 residues. V lost 6 bases, J lost 4 bases, and 9 bases stayed unmatched. CDR1 and CDR2 (germline): LNHDA, SQIVND (reference sequence). The CDR3 DNA reads TGTGCCAGTAGGCCAAGGACAGGGGGTATGAATCAGCCCCAGCATTTT. Translation: CASRPRTGGMNQPQHF. Variable domain in full (rest from reference TRBV19 and TRBJ1-5): DGGITQSPKYLFRKEGQNVTLSCEQNLNHDAMYWYRQDPGQGLRLIYYSQIVNDFQKGDIAEGYSVSREKKESFPLTVTSAQKNPTAFYLCASRPRTGGMNQPQHFGDGTRLSIL.

This chain uses TRBV11-3 with TRBJ2-7, with a weak D call TRBD1 (6 bases). This CDR3 is built from 14 residues. Germline-derived CDR1 and CDR2 are SGHNT and YENEEA. The V and J ends lost 6 bases and 7 bases respectively, with 19 bases between them. CDR3: CASRSRDIRLEQYF. The CDR3 region has the DNA TGTGCCAGCAGGTCCCGGGACATCCGGTTGGAGCAGTACTTC.

V and J are TRBV10-3 and TRBJ2-5; the D is unclear. Germline V gene lookup returns CDR1 ENHRY and CDR2 SYGVKD. CDR3 length: 12 residues. Trimming left V 0 bases short and J 5 bases short, with 4 bases between. DNA for the CDR3: TGTGCCATCAGTGAGTCGTGGGAGACCCAGTACTTC. It translates to CAISESWETQYF.

The rearrangement uses TRBV6-5 and TRBJ1-1, with a weak D call TRBD1 (6 bases). Trimming took off 2 bases at V and 4 bases at J, with 11 bases between the two ends. The V gene's germline CDR1 is MNHEY and CDR2 SVGAGI. This CDR3 is 14 amino acids long. The CDR3: CASSYTGMVTEAFF. For the CDR3, the DNA is TGTGCCAGCAGTTACACAGGGATGGTCACTGAAGCTTTCTTT.

Written as DNA, the CDR3 is TGTGCCACCAGTGACGCGAGGGGGGCCAACGTCCTGACTTTC. This gives the protein CATSDARGANVLTF. The rearrangement joins TRBV24-1 to TRBJ2-6; D remains ambiguous. The CDR3 extends over 14 amino acids. Trimming removed 4 bases from V and 4 bases from J, with 7 bases in between. Germline V gene lookup returns CDR1 KGHDR and CDR2 SFDVKD.

V and J are TRBV21-1 and TRBJ1-5. TRBV21-1 constitutes a pseudogene. The CDR3 runs 17 residues. The CDR3 DNA sequence: TGTGCCAGCAGCAAAGCGGACGGGGGGCGCCGCAATCAGCCCCAGCATTTT. It specifies CASSKADGGRRNQPQHF.

The V and J genes are TRBV7-9 and TRBJ2-7; D could derive from TRBD1 or TRBD2 (5 bases each). Between the trimmed V and J ends, which lost 2 bases and 5 bases, there was a span of 16 bases. This CDR3 has 15 amino acids. The germline V gene encodes CDR1 SEHNR and CDR2 FQNEAQ (reference sequence). CDR3 residues: CASSLSGAGYDEQYF. The CDR3 bases are TGTGCCAGCAGCTTATCCGGGGCGGGTTACGACGAGCAGTACTTC.

The chain recombines TRBV4-1 with TRBJ2-3; D is possibly TRBD1 or TRBD2 (5 bases each). In germline, CDR1 is MGHRA, CDR2 YSYEKL. V lost 1 base and J lost 4, with 12 bases in between. The CDR3 consists of 15 residues. CDR3 nucleotide sequence: TGCGCCAGCAGCCAAGGGGGGTACTTGCCAGATACGCAGTATTTT. Its protein is CASSQGGYLPDTQYF.

This clone was recorded once. The V gene is TRBV3-1 (or the pseudogene TRBV3-2), the J gene TRBJ2-1, with 7 bases identical to TRBD2. The CDR3 sequence is 15 residues long. Losses at the gene ends were 3 bases for V and 6 bases for J; bases not matched to a gene: 8. The V gene's germline CDR1 is LGHDT and CDR2 YNNKEL (reference sequence). The DNA for the CDR3 is TGTGCCAGCAGCCATCGGGACTACCCCCTCAATGAGCAGTTCTTC. It translates to CASSHRDYPLNEQFF.

The rearrangement joins TRBV28 to TRBJ2-3; 7 bases align to TRBD1. Germline-derived CDR1 and CDR2 are MDHEN and SYDVKM. CDR3 size: 14 residues. Losses at the gene ends were 6 bases for V and 0 bases for J; bases not matched to a gene: 3. CDR3 sequence (DNA): TGTGCCAGCAGACCGACAGGGAGCACAGATACGCAGTATTTT. This translates into CASRPTGSTDTQYF.

This chain uses TRBV19 with TRBJ1-1; 7 bases match TRBD1. The CDR3 runs to 15 residues. Germline V lookup: CDR1 LNHDA, CDR2 SQIVND (reference sequence). Trimming at V came to 2 bases and at J to 2 bases, leaving 5 bases not matched to a gene. CDR3 bases: TGTGCCAGTAGTATAACCGGGACAGCAAACACTGAAGCTTTCTTT. This gives the protein CASSITGTANTEAFF.

The chain has TRBV18 and TRBJ1-1; TRBD1 aligns across 10 bases. Germline lookup yields CDR1 KGHSH and CDR2 LQKENI. The junction had 13 bases not matched to a gene; V was cut back by 9 bases and J by 6 bases. The CDR3 extends over 15 amino acids. Here the CDR3 DNA reads TGTGCCAGTTCGCGCATAGGACAGGGGGGGCCTGAAGCTTTCTTT. It codes for CASSRIGQGGPEAFF.

The genes are TRBV29-1 and TRBJ2-1, with 8 bases fitting TRBD1. The J segment lost 7 bases and the V segment lost 7 bases, leaving 15 bases of the junction unmatched. The CDR3 covers 15 residues. In germline, CDR1 is SQVTM, CDR2 ANQGSEA. Here the CDR3 DNA reads TGCAGCGCCCGGACAGGGATAGTGCATAAGAATGAGCAGTTCTTC. Protein product: CSARTGIVHKNEQFF.

The gene calls are TRBV2 and TRBJ2-1; TRBD1 aligns across 9 bases. Germline V gene lookup returns CDR1 SNHLY and CDR2 FYNNEI. The CDR3 runs 16 residues. J was trimmed by 7 bases and V by 8 bases; bases with no gene match: 15. CDR3 in amino acids: CASPLPPGTGLNEQFF. The CDR3 DNA reads TGTGCCAGCCCGTTACCCCCCGGGACAGGGCTAAATGAGCAGTTCTTC.

This clone was found once. This chain joins TRBV30 and TRBJ2-3, with a tentative D call TRBD2 (6 bases). Germline CDR1 GTSNPN, CDR2 SVGIG (reference sequence). This CDR3 contains 15 residues. Trimming shortened V by 5 bases and J by 0 bases, and 15 bases separated the two germline ends. The CDR3 here is CAWDFSGHSTDTQYF. In DNA form, the CDR3 reads TGTGCCTGGGACTTTAGCGGTCATAGCACAGATACGCAGTATTTT.

This rearrangement joins TRBV5-6 to TRBJ2-2; a weak D match, TRBD2 (6 bases). The CDR3 covers 15 residues. V was shortened by 0 bases and J by 6 bases, with 12 bases between the two germline ends. The germline CDR1 and CDR2 sequences are SGHDT and YYEEEE. The DNA of the CDR3 is TGTGCCAGCAGCTTGGAGCTAGCGTACCCCGGGGAGCTGTTTTTT. This encodes CASSLELAYPGELFF.

This CDR3 reads CASSYGTGGSHEQYV. The CDR3 nucleotides read TGTGCCAGCAGTTACGGAACGGGAGGGTCTCATGAGCAGTACGTC. The genes are TRBV6-2 or TRBV6-3 and TRBJ2-7; 8 nucleotides line up with TRBD2. V was clipped by 2 bases and J by 7 bases; unmatched bases: 10. This CDR3 is built from 15 residues. The germline gives CDR1 MNHEY, CDR2 SVGEGT.

This clone was seen a handful of times. The chain couples TRBV6-2 or TRBV6-3 to TRBJ2-2; D may correspond to TRBD1 or TRBD2 (5 bases each). V lost 2 bases and J 6 bases, leaving 10 bases between the germline ends. CDR1 is MNHEY and CDR2 is SVGEGT in the germline V gene. The CDR3 runs 14 residues. The CDR3 here is CASSYLRDAGELFF. In DNA form, the CDR3 reads TGTGCCAGCAGTTACCTCAGGGACGCCGGGGAGCTGTTTTTT.

This rearrangement joins TRBV7-3 to TRBJ2-2; D may be TRBD1 or TRBD2 (5 bases each). The CDR3 sequence is 19 residues long. Germline V gene data show CDR1 as SGHTA and CDR2 as FQGTGA. V lost 5 bases to trimming and J lost 2 bases, with 24 bases between them. CDR3: CASSRNPGTAYLNTGELFF. CDR3 in DNA: TGTGCCAGCAGCCGAAATCCCGGGACCGCTTATCTAAACACCGGGGAGCTGTTTTTT.

This chain connects TRBV6-5 to TRBJ1-2; 9 bases map to TRBD1. The junction had 6 bases not matched to a gene; V was cut back by 2 bases and J by 8 bases. Germline V gene lookup returns CDR1 MNHEY and CDR2 SVGAGI. CDR3 length: 14 residues. The DNA for the CDR3 is TGTGCCAGCAGTTACGGGACAGGGTATGGGGGCTACACCTTC. Its translation is CASSYGTGYGGYTF.

This clone appeared once. The rearrangement joins TRBV4-3 to TRBJ1-1; D not certain. Looked up from germline, CDR1 is LGHNA and CDR2 is YSLEER. With 1 base removed from V and 4 bases from J, the gap between germline ends came to 13 bases. The CDR3 runs 15 residues. CDR3 sequence: CASSQVVRGSTEAFF. The CDR3 nucleotides are TGCGCCAGCAGCCAAGTGGTCCGGGGATCCACTGAAGCTTTCTTT.

The chain is built from TRBV19 and TRBJ2-3; tentatively, D is TRBD1 (5 bases). The CDR3 runs to 15 residues. Deletions cut 5 bases from V and 6 bases from J, with 18 bases between. Germline assignment: CDR1 LNHDA and CDR2 SQIVND (reference sequence). Written as DNA, the CDR3 is TGTGCCAGTAGTCTCCCACCTCCCAGGGCTGATACGCAGTATTTT. As protein: CASSLPPPRADTQYF.

The chain joins TRBV2 to TRBJ1-5, with 7 bases identical to TRBD1. Germline assignment: CDR1 SNHLY and CDR2 FYNNEI. V trimming: 5 bases; J trimming: 5 bases; junction bases outside the gene matches: 6. The CDR3 is made up of 14 amino acids. CDR3 amino acids: CASSTTGIHQPQHF. CDR3 nucleotides: TGTGCCAGCAGTACGACAGGGATCCATCAGCCCCAGCATTTT.

CDR3 nucleotides: TGCGCCAGCAGCTTGGTGGGTGCAACTAATGAAAAACTGTTTTTT. It yields the protein CASSLVGATNEKLFF. V gene TRBV5-1 combines with J gene TRBJ1-4; D is unresolved. The CDR3 has 15 residues. V dropped 0 bases and J dropped 0 bases, with 6 bases sitting between them. Germline V gives CDR1 SGHRS, CDR2 YFSETQ. Drawing the rest from reference TRBV5-1 and TRBJ1-4, the complete variable domain is KAGVTQTPRYLIKTRGQQVTLSCSPISGHRSVSWYQQTPGQGLQFLFEYFSETQRNKGNFPGRFSGRQFSNSRSEMNVSTLELGDSALYLCASSLVGATNEKLFFGSGTQLSVL.